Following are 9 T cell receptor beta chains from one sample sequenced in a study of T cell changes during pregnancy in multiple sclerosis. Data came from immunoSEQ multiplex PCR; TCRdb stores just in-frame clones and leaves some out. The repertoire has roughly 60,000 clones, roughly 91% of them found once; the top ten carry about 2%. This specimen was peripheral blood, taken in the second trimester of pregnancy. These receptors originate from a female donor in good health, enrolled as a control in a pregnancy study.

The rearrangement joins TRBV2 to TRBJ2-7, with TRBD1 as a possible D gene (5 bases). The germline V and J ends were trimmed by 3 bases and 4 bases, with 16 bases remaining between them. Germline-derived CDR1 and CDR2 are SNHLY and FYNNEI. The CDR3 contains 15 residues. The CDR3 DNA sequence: TGTGCCAGCAGTGATACTGGTGGGGCAGCTTACGAGCAGTACTTC. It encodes CASSDTGGAAYEQYF.

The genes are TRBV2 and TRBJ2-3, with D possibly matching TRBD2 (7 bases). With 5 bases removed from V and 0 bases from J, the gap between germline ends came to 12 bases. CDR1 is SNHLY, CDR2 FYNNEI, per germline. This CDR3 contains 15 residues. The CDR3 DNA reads TGTGCCAGCAGTCGCGGGGGCCCTAGCACAGATACGCAGTATTTT. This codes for CASSRGGPSTDTQYF. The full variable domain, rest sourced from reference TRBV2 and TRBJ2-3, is EPEVTQTPSHQVTQMGQEVILRCVPISNHLYFYWYRQILGQKVEFLVSFYNNEISEKSEIFDDQFSVERPDGSNFTLKIRSTKLEDSAMYFCASSRGGPSTDTQYFGPGTRLTVL.

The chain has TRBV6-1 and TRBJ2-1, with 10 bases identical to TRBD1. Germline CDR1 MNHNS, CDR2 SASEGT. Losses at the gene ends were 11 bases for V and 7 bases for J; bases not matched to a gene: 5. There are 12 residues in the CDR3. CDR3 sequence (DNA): TGTGCCGGCCGGACAGGGGGAAATGAGCAGTTCTTC. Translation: CAGRTGGNEQFF.

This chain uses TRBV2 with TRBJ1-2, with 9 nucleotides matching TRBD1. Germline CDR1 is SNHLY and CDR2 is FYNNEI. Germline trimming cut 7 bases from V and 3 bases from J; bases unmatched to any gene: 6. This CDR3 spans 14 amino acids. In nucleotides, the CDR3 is TGTGCCAGCAAGGGACAGGGATGGGACTATGGCTACACCTTC. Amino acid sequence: CASKGQGWDYGYTF.

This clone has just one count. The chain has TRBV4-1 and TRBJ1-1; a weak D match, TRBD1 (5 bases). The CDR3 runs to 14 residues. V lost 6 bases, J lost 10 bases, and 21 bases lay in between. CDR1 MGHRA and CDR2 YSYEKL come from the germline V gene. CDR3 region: CASSQLGGGRLAFF. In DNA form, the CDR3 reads TGCGCCAGCAGTCAACTGGGGGGTGGTCGCCTAGCTTTCTTT.

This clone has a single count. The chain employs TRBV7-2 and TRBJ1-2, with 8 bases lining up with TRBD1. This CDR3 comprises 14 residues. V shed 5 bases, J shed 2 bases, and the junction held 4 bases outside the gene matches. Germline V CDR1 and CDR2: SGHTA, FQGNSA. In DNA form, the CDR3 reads TGTGCCAGCAGCCCGGGACAGGCGAACTATGGCTACACCTTC. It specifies CASSPGQANYGYTF. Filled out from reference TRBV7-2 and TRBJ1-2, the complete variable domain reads GAGVSQSPSNKVTEKGKDVELRCDPISGHTALYWYRQSLGQGLEFLIYFQGNSAPDKSGLPSDRFSAERTGGSVSTLTIQRTQQEDSAVYLCASSPGQANYGYTFGSGTRLTVV.

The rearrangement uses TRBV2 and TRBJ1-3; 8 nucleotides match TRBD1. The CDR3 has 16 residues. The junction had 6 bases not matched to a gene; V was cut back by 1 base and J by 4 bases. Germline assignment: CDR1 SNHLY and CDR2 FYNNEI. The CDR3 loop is CASSEGTGSPGNTIYF. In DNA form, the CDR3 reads TGTGCCAGCAGTGAAGGGACAGGGTCGCCAGGAAACACCATATATTTT.

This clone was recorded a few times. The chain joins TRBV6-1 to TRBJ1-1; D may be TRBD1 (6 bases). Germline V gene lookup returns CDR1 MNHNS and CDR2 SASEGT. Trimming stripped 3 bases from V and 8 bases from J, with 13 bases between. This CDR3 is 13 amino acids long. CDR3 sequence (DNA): TGTGCCAGCAGTGAGCTCAGGGGCCAGGAAGCTTTCTTT. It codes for CASSELRGQEAFF.

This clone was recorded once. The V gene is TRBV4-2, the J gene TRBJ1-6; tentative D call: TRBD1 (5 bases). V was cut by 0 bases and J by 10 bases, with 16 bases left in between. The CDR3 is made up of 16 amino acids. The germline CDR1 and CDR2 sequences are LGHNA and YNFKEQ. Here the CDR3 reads CASSQEASGLRSPLHF. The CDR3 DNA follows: TGTGCCAGCAGCCAAGAGGCGTCAGGGCTACGGTCACCCCTCCACTTT.